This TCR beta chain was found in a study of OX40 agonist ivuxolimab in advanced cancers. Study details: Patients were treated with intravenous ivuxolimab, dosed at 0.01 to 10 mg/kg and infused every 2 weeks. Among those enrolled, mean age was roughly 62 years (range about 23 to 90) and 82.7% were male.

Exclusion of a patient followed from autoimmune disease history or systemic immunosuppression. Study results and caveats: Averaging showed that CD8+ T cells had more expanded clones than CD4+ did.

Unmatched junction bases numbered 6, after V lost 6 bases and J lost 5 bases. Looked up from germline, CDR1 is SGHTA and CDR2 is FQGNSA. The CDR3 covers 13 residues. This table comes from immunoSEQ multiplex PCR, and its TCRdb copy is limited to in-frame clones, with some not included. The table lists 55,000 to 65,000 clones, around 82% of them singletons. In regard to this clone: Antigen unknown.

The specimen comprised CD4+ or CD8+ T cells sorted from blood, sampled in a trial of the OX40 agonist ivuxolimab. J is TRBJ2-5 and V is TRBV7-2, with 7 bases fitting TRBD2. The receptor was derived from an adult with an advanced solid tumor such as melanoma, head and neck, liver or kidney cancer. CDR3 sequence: CASSPSGGETQYF. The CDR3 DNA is TGTGCCAGCAGTCCATCGGGGGGTGAGACCCAGTACTTC.